This T cell receptor (beta chain) was profiled in a study of blood T cell repertoires in COVID-19. Overall study: The analysed material was cDNA or gDNA that came from T cells, B-cell-depleted T cells, or PBMCs.

Trimming removed 3 bases from V and 6 bases from J; junction bases left unmatched: 1. Germline-derived CDR1 and CDR2 are LNHDA and SQIVND (reference sequence). CDR3 length: 12 amino acids. Authors' data handling: Amplification from reference gene primers served as the basis for estimated nucleated cell counts. Sequenced by immunoSEQ multiplex PCR; TCRdb stores in-frame clones only, minus some. V and J calls and clone size come straight from that table; D and trimming were deduced from the DNA. The sample has about 200,000 clones, 80% to 90% seen once. The source of this sequence is a woman of 80 years or more with acute or convalescent COVID-19. The sequenced sample consisted of peripheral blood. V and J are TRBV19 and TRBJ1-2; 7 bases match TRBD1. CDR3 sequence reads: CASSMGQHGYTF. In DNA, the CDR3 is TGTGCCAGTAGTATGGGACAGCATGGCTACACCTTC.